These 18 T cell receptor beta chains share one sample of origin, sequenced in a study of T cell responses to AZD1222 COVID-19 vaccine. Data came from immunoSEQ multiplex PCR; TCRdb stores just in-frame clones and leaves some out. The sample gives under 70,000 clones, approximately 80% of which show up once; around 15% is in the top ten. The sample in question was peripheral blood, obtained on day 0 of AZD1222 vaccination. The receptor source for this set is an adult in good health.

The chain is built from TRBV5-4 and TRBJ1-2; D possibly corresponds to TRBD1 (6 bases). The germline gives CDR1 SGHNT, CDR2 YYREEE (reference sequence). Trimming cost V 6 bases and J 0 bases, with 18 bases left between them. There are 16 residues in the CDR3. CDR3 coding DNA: TGTGCCAGCACCGGGACGAGGGGGGCAACTAACTATGGCTACACCTTC. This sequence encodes CASTGTRGATNYGYTF. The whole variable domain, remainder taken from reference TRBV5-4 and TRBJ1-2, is ETGVTQSPTHLIKTRGQQVTLRCSSQSGHNTVSWYQQALGQGPQFIFQYYREEENGRGNFPPRFSGLQFPNYSSELNVNALELDDSALYLCASTGTRGATNYGYTFGSGTRLTVV.

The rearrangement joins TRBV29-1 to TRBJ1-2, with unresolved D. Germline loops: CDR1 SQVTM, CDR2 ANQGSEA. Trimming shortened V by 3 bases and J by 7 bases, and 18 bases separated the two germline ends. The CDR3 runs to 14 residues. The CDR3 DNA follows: TGCAGCGTTGAGGCAATAGCCGCGGCGGGTGGCTACACCTTC. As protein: CSVEAIAAAGGYTF.

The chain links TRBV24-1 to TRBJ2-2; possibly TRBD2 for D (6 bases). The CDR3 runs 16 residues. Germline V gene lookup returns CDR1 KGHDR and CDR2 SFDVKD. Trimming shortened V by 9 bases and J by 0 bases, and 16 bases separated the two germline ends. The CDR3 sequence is CATGGGDSANTGELFF. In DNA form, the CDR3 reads TGTGCCACCGGAGGTGGGGACTCCGCGAACACCGGGGAGCTGTTTTTT.

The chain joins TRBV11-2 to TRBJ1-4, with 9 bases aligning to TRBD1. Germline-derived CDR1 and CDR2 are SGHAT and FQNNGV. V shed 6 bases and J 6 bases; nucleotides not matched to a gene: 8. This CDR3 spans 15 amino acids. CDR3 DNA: TGTGCCAGCAGTCCGGGGGACAGGGAGTATGAAAAACTGTTTTTT. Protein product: CASSPGDREYEKLFF.

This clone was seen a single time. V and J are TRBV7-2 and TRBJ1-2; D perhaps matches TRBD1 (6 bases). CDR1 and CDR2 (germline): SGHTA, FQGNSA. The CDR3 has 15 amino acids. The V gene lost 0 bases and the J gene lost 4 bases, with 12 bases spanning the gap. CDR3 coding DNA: TGTGCCAGCAGCTTAGCGGGCAGGGGTAGCTATGGCTACACCTTC. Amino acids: CASSLAGRGSYGYTF.

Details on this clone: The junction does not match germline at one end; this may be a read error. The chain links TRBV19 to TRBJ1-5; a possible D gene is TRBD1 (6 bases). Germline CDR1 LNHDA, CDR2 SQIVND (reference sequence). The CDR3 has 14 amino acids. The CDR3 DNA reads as TGTGCCAGTAGGATAGGACAGTTCAATCAGCCCCAGCATTTT. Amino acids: CASRIGQFNQPQHF.

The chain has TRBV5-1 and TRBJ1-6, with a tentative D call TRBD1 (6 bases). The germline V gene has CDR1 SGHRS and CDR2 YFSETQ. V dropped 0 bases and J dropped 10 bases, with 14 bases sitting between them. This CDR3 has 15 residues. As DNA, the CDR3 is TGCGCCAGCAGCTTGGGCAGGGGAGGGACCTCACCCCTCCACTTT. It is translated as CASSLGRGGTSPLHF.

CDR3 DNA: TGTGCCAGCAGCTCCCGGGGGACAGGGAACACCGGGGAGCTGTTTTTT. Encoded protein: CASSSRGTGNTGELFF. J is TRBJ2-2 and V is TRBV11-3; 8 bases are a match to TRBD1. This CDR3 spans 16 amino acids. Trimming removed 4 bases from V and 1 base from J; junction bases left unmatched: 5. Germline-derived CDR1 and CDR2 are SGHNT and YENEEA.

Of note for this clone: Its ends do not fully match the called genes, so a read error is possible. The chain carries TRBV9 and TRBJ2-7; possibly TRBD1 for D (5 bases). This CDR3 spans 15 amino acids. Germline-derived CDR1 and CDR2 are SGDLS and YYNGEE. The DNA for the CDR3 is TGTGCCAGCAGCGTAGCTCAAAGGGGCTCCGACGAGCAGTACTTC. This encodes CASSVAQRGSDEQYF. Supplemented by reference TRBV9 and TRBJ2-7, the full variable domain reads DSGVTQTPKHLITATGQRVTLRCSPRSGDLSVYWYQQSLDQGLQFLIQYYNGEERAKGNILERFSAQQFPDLHSELNLSSLELGDSALYFCASSVAQRGSDEQYFGPGTRLTVT.

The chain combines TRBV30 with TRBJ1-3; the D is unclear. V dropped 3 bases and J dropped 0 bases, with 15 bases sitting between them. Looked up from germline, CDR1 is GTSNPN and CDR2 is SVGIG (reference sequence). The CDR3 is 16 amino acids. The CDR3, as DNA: TGTGCCTGGAGAGTTTTCGGTGGAAACTCTGGAAACACCATATATTTT. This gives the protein CAWRVFGGNSGNTIYF. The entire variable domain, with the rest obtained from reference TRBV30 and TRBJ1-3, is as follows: SQTIHQWPATLVQPVGSPLSLECTVEGTSNPNLYWYRQAAGRGLQLLFYSVGIGQISSEVPQNLSASRPQDRQFILSSKKLLLSDSGFYLCAWRVFGGNSGNTIYFGEGSWLTVV.

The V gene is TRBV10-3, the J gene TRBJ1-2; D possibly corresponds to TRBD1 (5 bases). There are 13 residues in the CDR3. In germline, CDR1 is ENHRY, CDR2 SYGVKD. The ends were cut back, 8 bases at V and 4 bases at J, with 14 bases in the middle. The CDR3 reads CAISGGQPYGYTF. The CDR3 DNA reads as TGTGCCATCTCGGGAGGACAACCCTATGGCTACACCTTC.

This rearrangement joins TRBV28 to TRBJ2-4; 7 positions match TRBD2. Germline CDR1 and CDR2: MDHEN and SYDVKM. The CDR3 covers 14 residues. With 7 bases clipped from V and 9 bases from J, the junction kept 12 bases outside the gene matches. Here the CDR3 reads CASNRSGPGGIQYF. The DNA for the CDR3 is TGTGCCAGCAACCGATCTGGACCGGGGGGCATTCAGTACTTC.

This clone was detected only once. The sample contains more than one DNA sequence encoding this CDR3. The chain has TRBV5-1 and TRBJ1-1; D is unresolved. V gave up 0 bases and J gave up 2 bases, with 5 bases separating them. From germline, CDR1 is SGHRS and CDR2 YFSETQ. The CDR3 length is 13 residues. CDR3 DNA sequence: TGCGCCAGCAGCTTGGGCGGTAACACTGAAGCTTTCTTT. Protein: CASSLGGNTEAFF.

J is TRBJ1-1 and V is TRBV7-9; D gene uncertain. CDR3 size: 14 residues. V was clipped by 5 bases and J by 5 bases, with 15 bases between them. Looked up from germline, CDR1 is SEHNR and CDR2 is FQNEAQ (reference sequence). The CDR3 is CASSLKDESTEAFF. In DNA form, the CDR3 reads TGTGCCAGCAGCCTAAAGGACGAGTCGACTGAAGCTTTCTTT.

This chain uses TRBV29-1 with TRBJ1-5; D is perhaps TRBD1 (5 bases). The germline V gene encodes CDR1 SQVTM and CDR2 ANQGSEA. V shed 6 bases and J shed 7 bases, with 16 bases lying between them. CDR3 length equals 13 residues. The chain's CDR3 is CSVKQDLRQPQHF. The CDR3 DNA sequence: TGCAGCGTGAAACAGGACCTGAGGCAGCCCCAGCATTTT.

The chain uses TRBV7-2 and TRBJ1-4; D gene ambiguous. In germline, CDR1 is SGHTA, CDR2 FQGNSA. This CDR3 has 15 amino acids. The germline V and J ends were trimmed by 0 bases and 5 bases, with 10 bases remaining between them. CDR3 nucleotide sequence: TGTGCCAGCAGCTTAGCAGGCACTGGAAATGAAAAACTGTTTTTT. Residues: CASSLAGTGNEKLFF.

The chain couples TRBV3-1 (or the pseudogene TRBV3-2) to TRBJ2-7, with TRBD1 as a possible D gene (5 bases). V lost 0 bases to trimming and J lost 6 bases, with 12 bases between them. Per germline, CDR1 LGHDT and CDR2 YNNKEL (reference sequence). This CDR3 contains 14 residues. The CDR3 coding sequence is TGTGCCAGCAGCCAAGAGGTGGGGCGCGGCGAGCAGTACTTC. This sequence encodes CASSQEVGRGEQYF.

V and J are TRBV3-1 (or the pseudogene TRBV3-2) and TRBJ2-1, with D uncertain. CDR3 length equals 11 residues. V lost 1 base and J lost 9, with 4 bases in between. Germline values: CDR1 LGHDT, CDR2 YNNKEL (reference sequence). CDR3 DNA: TGTGCCAGCAGCCAAGGCCGTGAGCAGTTCTTC. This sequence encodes CASSQGREQFF.